These 18 T cell receptor beta chains share one sample of origin, sequenced in a study of T-cell reconstitution after alpha-beta-depleted transplantation in children. Unique molecular identifiers were incorporated during preparation of the TCRbeta library. MiXCR, applied by TCRdb to the PCR reads, yields one record per CDR3 protein. There are about 980,000 distinct CDR3 sequences in the sample; 25% to 30% occur only once, and more than 25% lies in the top ten. The material sequenced was PBMCs, mostly from graft donor cells, taken 360 days after TCRalphabeta/CD19-depleted stem cell transplant. The receptor source for this set is a boy in the first two years of life who had a stem cell transplant for SCID, so the T cells may come from the graft donor.

In DNA, the CDR3 is TGTGCCAGCATTCGTCATAGGACTAGCGGGAGGAGTGAGCAGTTCTTC. Protein product: CASIRHRTSGRSEQFF. This chain connects TRBV6-2 or TRBV6-3 to TRBJ2-1; the match to TRBD2 covers 14 bases. Unmatched junction bases numbered 11, after V lost 7 bases and J lost 9 bases. Germline CDR1 MNHEY, CDR2 SVGEGT. The length of the CDR3 is 16 residues.

The table lists this clonotype with many counts. Germline and junction disagree at one end, which may indicate a read error. The chain combines TRBV12-3 or TRBV12-4 with TRBJ1-1; tentatively, D is TRBD1 (5 bases). The CDR3 consists of 15 residues. CDR3 DNA sequence: TGTGCCAGCAGCTTAGCCGGGACGGGGAACACTGAAGCTTTCTTT. This translates into CASSLAGTGNTEAFF.

A few counts support this clonotype. This CDR3 is CASSIGAQNTEAFF. Here the CDR3 DNA reads TGTGCCAGCTCCATAGGGGCTCAGAACACTGAAGCTTTCTTT. The V and J genes are TRBV3-1 and TRBJ1-1; weak D call: TRBD1 (5 bases). Germline CDR1 and CDR2: LGHDT and YNNKEL (reference sequence). This CDR3 is 14 amino acids long. Trimming took off 8 bases at V and 1 base at J, with 14 bases between the two ends.

V is TRBV6-1 and J is TRBJ1-1, with TRBD1 matching over 8 bases. This CDR3 is built from 15 residues. The ends lost 4 bases at V and 1 base at J; junction bases unmatched: 5. Germline V CDR1 and CDR2: MNHNS, SASEGT. CDR3 sequence reads: CASSGTGFSNTEAFF. For the CDR3, the DNA is TGTGCCAGCAGTGGGACAGGGTTTTCGAACACTGAAGCTTTCTTT.

V is TRBV5-1 and J is TRBJ1-5; 7 bases are a match to TRBD1. CDR1 is SGHRS, CDR2 YFSETQ, per germline. V gave up 0 bases and J gave up 3 bases; unmatched junction bases: 3. The CDR3 has 15 residues. CDR3 sequence: CASSLETGLNQPQHF. In DNA form, the CDR3 reads TGCGCCAGCAGCTTGGAGACAGGGCTCAATCAGCCCCAGCATTTT. Supplemented by reference TRBV5-1 and TRBJ1-5, the full variable domain reads KAGVTQTPRYLIKTRGQQVTLSCSPISGHRSVSWYQQTPGQGLQFLFEYFSETQRNKGNFPGRFSGRQFSNSRSEMNVSTLELGDSALYLCASSLETGLNQPQHFGDGTRLSIL.

This clonotype was seen a few times. J is TRBJ2-7 and V is TRBV4-1; TRBD1 matches 10 bases. Germline V lookup: CDR1 MGHRA, CDR2 YSYEKL. The CDR3 consists of 16 residues. The V and J ends lost 1 base and 2 bases, in that order; junction bases with no gene match: 5. This CDR3 reads CASSQAWGQGTYEQYF. CDR3 sequence (DNA): TGCGCCAGCAGCCAAGCCTGGGGACAGGGGACCTACGAGCAGTACTTC.

The rearrangement uses TRBV24-1 and TRBJ2-1; the D gene is possibly TRBD1 (5 bases). The CDR3 contains 16 residues. The V gene's germline CDR1 is KGHDR and CDR2 SFDVKD. The ends were cut back, 3 bases at V and 3 bases at J, with 14 bases in the middle. Here the CDR3 DNA reads TGTGCCACCAGTGATCTGGGTAGGGGTAACTACAATGAGCAGTTCTTC. Translated: CATSDLGRGNYNEQFF.

This clonotype was seen a few times. This rearrangement joins TRBV12-3 or TRBV12-4 to TRBJ1-1; TRBD1 is a possible D gene (6 bases). Trimming took 5 bases from V and 1 from J, leaving 11 bases between them. This CDR3 contains 14 residues. Here the CDR3 reads CASSALTGNTEAFF. The CDR3 DNA sequence: TGTGCCAGCAGTGCCCTGACAGGGAACACTGAAGCTTTCTTT.

The chain recombines TRBV6-5 with TRBJ2-7; D not certain. CDR3 size: 15 residues. Between the trimmed V and J ends, which lost 0 bases and 2 bases, there was a span of 11 bases. Germline CDR1 MNHEY, CDR2 SVGAGI. Written as DNA, the CDR3 is TGTGCCAGCAGTTACTCAGCGTCCGGAGCCTACGAGCAGTACTTC. This translates into CASSYSASGAYEQYF.

A few counts support this clonotype. The CDR3 loop reads CASSPGTQTSGGYTF. The CDR3 DNA reads TGCGCCAGCAGCCCCGGGACACAGACTTCTGGTGGCTACACCTTC. The rearrangement links TRBV5-1 to TRBJ1-2; a possible D gene is TRBD1 (6 bases). Germline CDR1 reads SGHRS; CDR2 reads YFSETQ. The V gene lost 4 bases and the J gene lost 7 bases, with 20 bases spanning the gap. The CDR3 totals 15 residues.

The chain has TRBV10-3 and TRBJ2-7; possible D gene TRBD2, 6 bases. V was clipped by 9 bases and J by 1 base, with 16 bases between them. Per the germline V gene, CDR1 is ENHRY and CDR2 is SYGVKD. The CDR3 contains 14 residues. CDR3 amino acids: CAISRDSLSYEQYF. CDR3 DNA: TGTGCCATAAGCCGGGACTCGTTATCCTACGAGCAGTACTTC.

This clonotype showed up just a few times. CDR3 sequence (DNA): TGCGCCAGCAGCGGCGGGGTCTATGGGGCCAACGTCCTGACTTTC. This translates into CASSGGVYGANVLTF. This chain uses TRBV5-1 with TRBJ2-6; D is perhaps TRBD2 (6 bases). This CDR3 contains 15 residues. V dropped 4 bases and J dropped 3 bases, with 11 bases sitting between them. The germline V gene has CDR1 SGHRS and CDR2 YFSETQ. Combining the CDR3 with reference TRBV5-1 and TRBJ2-6 gives the whole variable domain KAGVTQTPRYLIKTRGQQVTLSCSPISGHRSVSWYQQTPGQGLQFLFEYFSETQRNKGNFPGRFSGRQFSNSRSEMNVSTLELGDSALYLCASSGGVYGANVLTFGAGSRLTVL.

The chain uses TRBV4-1 and TRBJ2-5; 8 bases match TRBD2. The CDR3 consists of 15 residues. With V trimmed by 1 base and J by 7 bases, 8 bases remained unmatched. Germline lookup yields CDR1 MGHRA and CDR2 YSYEKL. The CDR3 nucleotides are TGCGCCAGCAGCCAAGGGAGCGGGGGCGGCGGGACCCAGTACTTC. This encodes CASSQGSGGGGTQYF.

This clonotype was observed at least ten times. V gene TRBV5-1 combines with J gene TRBJ2-1; D unclear. The V end lost 4 bases, the J end lost 8 bases, and 10 bases lay between the germline ends. The CDR3 has 12 amino acids. Germline V CDR1 and CDR2: SGHRS, YFSETQ. The chain's CDR3 is CASSRVGDEQFF. CDR3 bases: TGCGCCAGCAGCAGAGTTGGGGATGAGCAGTTCTTC.

This chain connects TRBV20-1 to TRBJ2-1; 7 positions match TRBD2. CDR3 length equals 16 residues. Trimming took 5 bases from V and 1 from J; bases not matched to a gene: 11. Per the germline V gene, CDR1 is DFQATT and CDR2 is SNEGSKA (reference sequence). Here the CDR3 reads CSAGQLASGSYNEQFF. The CDR3 coding sequence is TGCAGTGCTGGACAACTAGCGTCCGGTTCCTACAATGAGCAGTTCTTC.

This clonotype was found once. No conserved phenylalanine or tryptophan is present at the end of the CDR3, so a read error is the likely explanation. Because the CDR3's place on the DNA is in doubt, the DNA is left out and the CDR3 is given as listed by TCRdb. The V gene is TRBV29-1, the J gene TRBJ2-7. Germline CDR1 reads SQVTM; CDR2 reads ANQGSEA. The CDR3 has 8 amino acids, counting both end residues. CDR3 loop: CSVEGPRT.

The chain couples TRBV5-1 to TRBJ2-7; TRBD2 aligns across 9 bases. With V trimmed by 4 bases and J by 0 bases, 2 bases remained unmatched. The CDR3 has 14 amino acids. The germline CDR1 and CDR2 sequences are SGHRS and YFSETQ. The CDR3 DNA follows: TGCGCCAGCAGCGGTAGCGGGGGCTCCTACGAGCAGTACTTC. It specifies CASSGSGGSYEQYF.

This clonotype was seen more than once but under ten times. The rearrangement joins TRBV20-1 to TRBJ2-7; D is undetermined. The CDR3 covers 17 residues. Germline assignment: CDR1 DFQATT and CDR2 SNEGSKA (reference sequence). The V end lost 0 bases, the J end lost 5 bases, and 23 bases lay between the germline ends. Here the CDR3 reads CSARDPSRPDSENEQYF. CDR3 DNA: TGCAGTGCTAGAGATCCATCGAGGCCAGATTCGGAAAACGAGCAGTACTTC.